One and the same sample provided the 18 T cell receptor beta chains below, sequenced in a study of control samples from healthy donors and cancer patients. The assay was immunoSEQ multiplex PCR, and TCRdb's table has in-frame clones only and misses some. Of 100,000 to 150,000 clones in the sample, more than 80% were seen once. The sequenced sample was blood. The source of these receptors is a man between 18 and 29 years old in good health.

This clone was seen only a few times. This chain links TRBV24-1 with TRBJ1-2; perhaps TRBD1 as D (5 bases). This CDR3 is built from 12 residues. Germline V lookup: CDR1 KGHDR, CDR2 SFDVKD. With 10 bases removed from V and 3 bases from J, the gap between germline ends came to 11 bases. DNA of the CDR3: TGTGCCACGGGGGTTGGGGACTATGGCTACACCTTC. Amino acids: CATGVGDYGYTF.

The V call is TRBV11-2, the J call TRBJ2-7; 9 nucleotides match TRBD1. The CDR3 has 14 residues. The germline gives CDR1 SGHAT, CDR2 FQNNGV. The V gene end was trimmed by 5 bases and the J gene end by 3 bases; junction bases not matched to a gene: 5. As DNA, the CDR3 is TGTGCCAGCAGCGTTGGACAGGGGTTCTACGAGCAGTACGTC. Translating it yields CASSVGQGFYEQYV.

V usage is TRBV6-5 and J usage is TRBJ2-3; unclear D gene. Germline V gene lookup returns CDR1 MNHEY and CDR2 SVGAGI. This CDR3 is 14 amino acids long. V lost 2 bases and J lost 8, with 14 bases in between. CDR3 in amino acids: CASSYGDFYGTQYF. CDR3 nucleotides: TGTGCCAGCAGTTACGGGGATTTCTACGGTACGCAGTATTTT.

The V call is TRBV27, the J call TRBJ1-2, with 9 bases lining up with TRBD1. The CDR3 consists of 14 residues. V dropped 5 bases and J dropped 8; count of bases not matched to a gene: 9. From germline, CDR1 is MNHEY and CDR2 SMNVEV (reference sequence). The CDR3 loop is CASSLLDRGNGYTF. The CDR3 region has the DNA TGTGCCAGCAGTCTCCTTGACAGGGGGAACGGCTACACCTTC.

CDR3 sequence (DNA): TGTGCCAGCAGCGTAGGGGTTGGGGCCAACGTCCTGACTTTC. This codes for CASSVGVGANVLTF. V gene TRBV9 combines with J gene TRBJ2-6; D uncertain. The CDR3 is 14 amino acids. Germline CDR1 reads SGDLS; CDR2 reads YYNGEE. V shed 0 bases and J shed 3 bases, with 4 bases lying between them.

This chain connects TRBV5-8 to TRBJ2-5; 12 bases agree with TRBD1. V dropped 0 bases and J dropped 4; count of bases not matched to a gene: 1. The CDR3 runs 15 residues. Germline CDR1 and CDR2: SGHTS and YDEGEE. CDR3 DNA sequence: TGTGCCAGCAGCTTGGGGGACAGGGGGCTAGAGACCCAGTACTTC. As protein: CASSLGDRGLETQYF.

The chain carries TRBV13 and TRBJ1-4, with 7 bases lining up with TRBD1. CDR1 is PRHDT and CDR2 is FYEKMQ in the germline V gene (reference sequence). CDR3 size: 15 residues. Trimming at V came to 5 bases and at J to 6 bases, leaving 9 bases not matched to a gene. Here the CDR3 DNA reads TGTGCCAGCAGCCTCCGGGACAGTAGACATGAAAAACTGTTTTTT. This codes for CASSLRDSRHEKLFF.

This clone appeared a few times. Other nucleotide sequences in the sample specify the same CDR3. This chain links TRBV5-1 with TRBJ2-5, with 7 nucleotides matching TRBD1. The J segment lost 1 base and the V segment lost 4 bases, leaving 4 bases of the junction unmatched. Germline loops: CDR1 SGHRS, CDR2 YFSETQ. This CDR3 is built from 14 residues. In DNA, the CDR3 is TGCGCCAGCAGCCCGACAGGGAGCCAAGAGACCCAGTACTTC. Translated: CASSPTGSQETQYF.

CDR3 DNA sequence: TGTGCCAGCAGCGCCCTAGATAGCAATCAGCCCCAGCATTTT. Translating gives CASSALDSNQPQHF. V usage is TRBV27 and J usage is TRBJ1-5; no firm D call. Trimming removed 6 bases at V and 0 bases at J, with 9 bases between. There are 14 residues in the CDR3. Germline V lookup: CDR1 MNHEY, CDR2 SMNVEV (reference sequence).

The J gene is TRBJ1-4, the V gene TRBV7-9; TRBD1 is a possible D gene (5 bases). CDR1 and CDR2 from the germline V gene are SEHNR and FQNEAQ (reference sequence). CDR3 length: 16 residues. Deletions cut 4 bases from V and 6 bases from J, with 18 bases between. The DNA for the CDR3 is TGTGCCAGCAGCTCCCCGGGAGCAGGGAGGCATGAAAAACTGTTTTTT. It specifies CASSSPGAGRHEKLFF.

The genes are TRBV5-1 and TRBJ1-6; the D is unclear. CDR1 is SGHRS, CDR2 YFSETQ, per germline. The CDR3 spans 16 residues. V dropped 5 bases and J dropped 8 bases, with 20 bases sitting between them. The CDR3 nucleotides are TGCGCCAGCAGAAAGGTCTTGGCCCGGGAAGATTCACCCCTCCACTTT. This sequence encodes CASRKVLAREDSPLHF.

V usage is TRBV19 and J usage is TRBJ2-1, with 12 nucleotides matching TRBD2. Losses at the gene ends were 3 bases for V and 7 bases for J; bases not matched to a gene: 4. Germline V gives CDR1 LNHDA, CDR2 SQIVND (reference sequence). This CDR3 has 15 residues. The CDR3 reads CASSIQLAGGNEQFF. CDR3 nucleotide sequence: TGTGCCAGTAGTATTCAACTAGCGGGAGGTAATGAGCAGTTCTTC.

V gene TRBV5-4 combines with J gene TRBJ1-4; 7 nucleotides agree with TRBD1. V was pared by 6 bases and J by 5 bases, with 4 bases of the junction left unmatched. This CDR3 region has 13 residues. CDR1 and CDR2 (germline): SGHNT, YYREEE (reference sequence). This chain's CDR3 is CASNAGGNEKLFF. The CDR3 DNA is TGTGCCAGCAATGCAGGGGGAAATGAAAAACTGTTTTTT.

The rearrangement joins TRBV11-3 to TRBJ2-7; D perhaps matches TRBD2 (6 bases). The V end lost 5 bases, the J end lost 5 bases, and 19 bases lay between the germline ends. Germline CDR1 reads SGHNT; CDR2 reads YENEEA. This CDR3 has 15 amino acids. CDR3 sequence: CASSAWGGGPNEQYV. The CDR3 DNA reads as TGTGCCAGCAGCGCGTGGGGAGGAGGGCCCAACGAGCAGTACGTC.

This sequence joins TRBV6-6 and TRBJ2-2, with D possibly being TRBD2 (6 bases). The germline CDR1 and CDR2 sequences are MNHNY and SVGAGI (reference sequence). The germline V and J ends were trimmed by 9 bases and 1 base, with 12 bases remaining between them. The CDR3 runs 14 residues. Written as DNA, the CDR3 is TGTGCCAGTCACGTAGCGGAGAACACCGGGGAGCTGTTTTTT. It yields the protein CASHVAENTGELFF.

Concerning this clone itself: In the same sample, other DNA sequences code for this CDR3. The chain carries TRBV30 and TRBJ2-2, with D unresolved. The germline V gene encodes CDR1 GTSNPN and CDR2 SVGIG (reference sequence). The CDR3 has 13 amino acids. Trimming removed 3 bases at V and 4 bases at J, with 9 bases between. CDR3 DNA: TGTGCCTGGAGGGAGACGGGCACCGGGGAGCTGTTTTTT. Protein sequence: CAWRETGTGELFF. The full variable domain, rest sourced from reference TRBV30 and TRBJ2-2, is SQTIHQWPATLVQPVGSPLSLECTVEGTSNPNLYWYRQAAGRGLQLLFYSVGIGQISSEVPQNLSASRPQDRQFILSSKKLLLSDSGFYLCAWRETGTGELFFGEGSRLTVL.

The chain employs TRBV11-3 and TRBJ2-7; D is perhaps TRBD1 or TRBD2 (6 bases each). CDR1 and CDR2 (germline): SGHNT, YENEEA. V was pared by 4 bases and J by 6 bases, with 16 bases between. This CDR3 has 14 amino acids. This CDR3 reads CASSSNREASEQYF. CDR3 sequence (DNA): TGTGCCAGCAGCTCGAACAGGGAGGCGAGCGAGCAGTACTTC.

This chain connects TRBV19 to TRBJ1-1; D is ambiguous. This CDR3 has 14 amino acids. The germline V and J ends were trimmed by 5 bases and 3 bases, with 13 bases remaining between them. Germline values: CDR1 LNHDA, CDR2 SQIVND (reference sequence). As DNA, the CDR3 is TGTGCCAGTAGTCCCCGGAGCTTCGACACTGAAGCTTTCTTT. Amino acid sequence: CASSPRSFDTEAFF.